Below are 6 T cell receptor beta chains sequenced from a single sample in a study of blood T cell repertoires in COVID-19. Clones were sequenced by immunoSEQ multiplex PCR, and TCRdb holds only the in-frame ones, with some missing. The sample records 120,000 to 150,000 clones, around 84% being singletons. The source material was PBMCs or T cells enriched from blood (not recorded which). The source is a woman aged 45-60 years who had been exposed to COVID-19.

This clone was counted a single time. The CDR3 DNA follows: TGCGCCAGCAGCTTGGGACAGGGGGCCTCCTATAATTCACCCCTCCACTTT. Protein product: CASSLGQGASYNSPLHF. This sequence joins TRBV5-1 and TRBJ1-6, with TRBD1 identical over 10 bases. Germline values: CDR1 SGHRS, CDR2 YFSETQ. The J segment lost 0 bases and the V segment lost 0 bases, leaving 0 bases of the junction unmatched. The CDR3 has 17 residues.

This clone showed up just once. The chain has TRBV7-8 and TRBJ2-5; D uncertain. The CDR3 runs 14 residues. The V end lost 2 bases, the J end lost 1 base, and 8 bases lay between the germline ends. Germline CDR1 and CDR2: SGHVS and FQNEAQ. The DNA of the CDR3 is TGTGCCAGCAGCTTAAGGAGCTTCCAAGAGACCCAGTACTTC. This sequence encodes CASSLRSFQETQYF.

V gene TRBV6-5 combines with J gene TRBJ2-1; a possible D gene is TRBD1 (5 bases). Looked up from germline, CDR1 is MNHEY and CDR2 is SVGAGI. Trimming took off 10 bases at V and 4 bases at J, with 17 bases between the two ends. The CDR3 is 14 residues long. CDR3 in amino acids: CATPGCRVYNEQFF. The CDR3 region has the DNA TGTGCCACCCCAGGGTGCAGGGTTTACAATGAGCAGTTCTTC.

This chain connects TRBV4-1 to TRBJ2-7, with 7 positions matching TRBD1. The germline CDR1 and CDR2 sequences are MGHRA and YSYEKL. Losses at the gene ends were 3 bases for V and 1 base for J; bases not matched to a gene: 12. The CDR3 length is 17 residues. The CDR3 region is CASSQRPGTVPSYEQYF. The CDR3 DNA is TGCGCCAGCAGCCAGCGGCCCGGGACAGTTCCTTCCTACGAGCAGTACTTC.

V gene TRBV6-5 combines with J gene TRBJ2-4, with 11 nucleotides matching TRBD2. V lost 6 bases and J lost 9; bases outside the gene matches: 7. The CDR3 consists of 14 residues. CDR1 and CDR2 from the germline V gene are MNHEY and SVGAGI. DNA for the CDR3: TGTGCCAGCAGCGCCACTAGCGGGAGTGGCATTCAGTACTTC. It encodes CASSATSGSGIQYF.

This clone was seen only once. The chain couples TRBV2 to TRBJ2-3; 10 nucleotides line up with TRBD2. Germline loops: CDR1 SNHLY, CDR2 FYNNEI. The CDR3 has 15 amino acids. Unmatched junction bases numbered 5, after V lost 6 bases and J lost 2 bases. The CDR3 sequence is CASRGGLAATDTQYF. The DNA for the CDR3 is TGTGCCAGCAGGGGAGGACTAGCGGCCACAGATACGCAGTATTTT.